A selection of T cell receptor beta chains follows, all from one sample in a study of blood T cell repertoires in COVID-19. The table came from immunoSEQ multiplex PCR; TCRdb's copy has only in-frame clones and leaves some out. The sample has approximately 180,000 clones; about 90% are singletons. Input material: peripheral blood. The receptors shown here come from a middle-aged man with active or convalescent COVID-19. Both conserved end residues are part of each CDR3. The D gene is left open where the match is weak.

v_gene,d_gene,j_gene,CDR3aa,CDR3nt
TRBV24-1,TRBD1,TRBJ2-1,CATSDGKIGDRGVLEQFF,TGTGCCACCAGTGACGGTAAAATAGGGGACAGGGGTGTTTTGGAGCAGTTCTTC
TRBV5-1,NA,TRBJ1-1,CASSLQAGANTEAFF,TGCGCCAGCAGCTTGCAGGCAGGGGCAAACACTGAAGCTTTCTTT
TRBV9,TRBD1,TRBJ1-1,CASSAGQGNTEAFF,TGTGCCAGCAGCGCTGGACAGGGGAACACTGAAGCTTTCTTT
TRBV7-2,NA,TRBJ2-3,CASSSTYGTDTQYF,TGTGCCAGCAGCTCGACCTACGGGACAGATACGCAGTATTTT
TRBV4-3,TRBD1,TRBJ1-6,CASSPLWTGTYSPLHF,TGCGCCAGCAGCCCCCTTTGGACAGGGACCTATTCACCCCTCCACTTT
TRBV7-9,NA,TRBJ1-2,CASSPANVSPVYGYTF,TGTGCCAGCAGCCCCGCGAATGTGTCCCCGGTGTATGGCTACACCTTC
TRBV27,NA,TRBJ1-1,CASSLTGGGRNTEAFF,TGTGCCAGCAGTTTGACCGGTGGGGGGAGAAACACTGAAGCTTTCTTT
TRBV13,NA,TRBJ2-1,CASSLPPTPSSYNEQFF,TGTGCCAGCAGCTTACCACCGACACCGAGCTCCTACAATGAGCAGTTCTTC
TRBV3-1/TRBV3-2,NA,TRBJ1-4,CASSQDIVRFRTNEKLFF,TGTGCCAGCAGCCAAGATATTGTGCGGTTTCGAACTAATGAAAAACTGTTTTTT
TRBV7-9,TRBD2,TRBJ2-1,CASSLRGGQFF,TGTGCCAGCAGCTTACGGGGGGGGCAGTTCTTC
TRBV9,NA,TRBJ2-3,CASSPSLLSSTDTQYF,TGTGCCAGCAGCCCTAGCTTGTTGTCTAGCACAGATACGCAGTATTTT
TRBV6-6,TRBD1,TRBJ1-2,CASSGSGTANYGYTF,TGTGCCAGCAGTGGTTCCGGGACAGCTAACTATGGCTACACCTTC
TRBV5-1,NA,TRBJ2-1,CASSFSNSGSYNEQFF,TGCGCCAGCAGCTTTTCAAACAGCGGATCCTACAATGAGCAGTTCTTC
TRBV6-2/TRBV6-3,TRBD1,TRBJ1-1,CASSYWGTDNTEAFF,TGTGCCAGCAGTTACTGGGGGACAGACAACACTGAAGCTTTCTTT
TRBV27,TRBD2,TRBJ2-1,CASILAGGGGYNEQFF,TGTGCCAGCATACTAGCGGGGGGCGGGGGTTACAATGAGCAGTTCTTC